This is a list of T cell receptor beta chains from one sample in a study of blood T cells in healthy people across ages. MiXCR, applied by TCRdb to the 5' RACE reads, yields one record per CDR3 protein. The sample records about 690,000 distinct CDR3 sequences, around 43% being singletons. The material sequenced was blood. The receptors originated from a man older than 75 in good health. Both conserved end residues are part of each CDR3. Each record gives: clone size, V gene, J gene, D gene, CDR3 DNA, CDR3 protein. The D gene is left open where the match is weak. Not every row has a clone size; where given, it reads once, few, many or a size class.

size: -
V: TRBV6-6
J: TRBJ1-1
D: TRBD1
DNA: TGTGCCAGCAGTTCCGCTGACAGGGGGGTTATGAACACTGAAGCTTTCTTT
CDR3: CASSSADRGVMNTEAFF

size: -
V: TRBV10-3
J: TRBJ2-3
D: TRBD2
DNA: TGTGCCATCAGTACCGGGGGACTAGATGCAGATACGCAGTATTTT
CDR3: CAISTGGLDADTQYF

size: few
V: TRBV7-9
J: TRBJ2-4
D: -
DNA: TGTGCCAGCAGCTTAGCAAGAGGTAACATTCAGTACTTC
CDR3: CASSLARGNIQYF

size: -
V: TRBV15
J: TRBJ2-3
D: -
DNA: TGTGCCACCAGAAGACAGGTTAGGGATGCGCAGTATTTT
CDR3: CATRRQVRDAQYF

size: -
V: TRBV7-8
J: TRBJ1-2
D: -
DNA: TGTGCCAGCAGCCAGAACTACCAGCGACAGAGGTCTGCTGGCTACACCTTC
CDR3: CASSQNYQRQRSAGYTF

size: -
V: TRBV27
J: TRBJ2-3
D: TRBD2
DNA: TGTGCCAGCACCCGGTGGACTAGCGGGGGTGGGGATACGCAGTATTTT
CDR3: CASTRWTSGGGDTQYF

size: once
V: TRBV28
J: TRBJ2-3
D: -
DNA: TGTGCCAGCAGTTTACCCGACAGAAACACAGATACGCAGTATTTT
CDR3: CASSLPDRNTDTQYF

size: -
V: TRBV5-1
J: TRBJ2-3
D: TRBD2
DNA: TGCGCCAGCAGCTTGACGGGGGGGCAAGTATTCACAGATACGCAGTATTTT
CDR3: CASSLTGGQVFTDTQYF

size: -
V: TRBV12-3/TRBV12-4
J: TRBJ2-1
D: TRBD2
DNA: TGTGCCAGCAGTTTAGCCCCCACTAGCGGGATTAACAATGAGCAGTTCTTC
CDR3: CASSLAPTSGINNEQFF

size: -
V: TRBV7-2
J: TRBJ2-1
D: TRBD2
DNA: TGTGCCAGCAGCTCGGGGCGGGGGGCCCATGAGCAGTTCTTC
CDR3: CASSSGRGAHEQFF

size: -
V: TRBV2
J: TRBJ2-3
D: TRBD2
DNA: TGTGCCAGCATTTTCACCGGGACTAGCGGTAGCACAGATACGCAGTATTTT
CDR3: CASIFTGTSGSTDTQYF

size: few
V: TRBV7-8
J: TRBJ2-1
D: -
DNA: TGTGCCAGCAGCTTAGCGCTAGGGGTAGGCAATGAGCAGTTCTTC
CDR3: CASSLALGVGNEQFF

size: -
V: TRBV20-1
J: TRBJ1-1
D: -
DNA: TGCAGTGGCAGGCCCCAGGTTGGTGAAGCTTTCTTT
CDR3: CSGRPQVGEAFF

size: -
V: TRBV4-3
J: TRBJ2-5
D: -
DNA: TGCGCCAGCAGCCTCTCCCCCAGGGAAGGGCAAGAGACCCAGTACTTC
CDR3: CASSLSPREGQETQYF

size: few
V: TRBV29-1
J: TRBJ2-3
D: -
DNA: TGCAGCGTTAATATGGGACCATTCACAGATACGCAGTATTTT
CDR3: CSVNMGPFTDTQYF

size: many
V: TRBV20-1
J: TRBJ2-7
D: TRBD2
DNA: TGCAGTGCTTATCTCCCTAGCGGGAGCGACGAGCAGTACTTC
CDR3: CSAYLPSGSDEQYF

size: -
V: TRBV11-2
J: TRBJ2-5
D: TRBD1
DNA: TGTGCCAGCAGCATCTCCCGGACAGGGGGCGCCTGGGAGACCCAGTACTTC
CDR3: CASSISRTGGAWETQYF

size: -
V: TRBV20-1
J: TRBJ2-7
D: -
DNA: TGCAGAATGTTAGGGACAACGAGCTCCTACGAGCAGTACTTC
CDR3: CRMLGTTSSYEQYF

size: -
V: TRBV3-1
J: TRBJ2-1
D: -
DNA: TGTGCCAGCAGCCAAGGAACTAGATCGGGCTACAATGAGCAGTTCTTC
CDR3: CASSQGTRSGYNEQFF

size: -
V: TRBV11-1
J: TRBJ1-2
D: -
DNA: TGTGCCAGCAGCCCAGATGTGGGACCTACTAACTATGGCTACACCTTC
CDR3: CASSPDVGPTNYGYTF

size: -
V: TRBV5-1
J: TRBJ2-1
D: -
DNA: TGCGCCAGCAGCTTTACCGGGAGCGATGAGCAGTTCTTC
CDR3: CASSFTGSDEQFF

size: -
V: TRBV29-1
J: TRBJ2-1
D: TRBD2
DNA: TGCAGCGTTGCTATGTGGCTAGCGGGAGGGTTACCTGTCCGGAGTTCCTACAATGAGCAGTTCTTC
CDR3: CSVAMWLAGGLPVRSSYNEQFF

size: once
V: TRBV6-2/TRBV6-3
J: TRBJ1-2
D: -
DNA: TGTGCCAGCAGGATGACAGGTTCGAGCTTTGGCTACACCTTC
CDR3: CASRMTGSSFGYTF

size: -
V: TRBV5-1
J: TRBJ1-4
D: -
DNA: TGCGCCAGCAGCGAAAACAGGGAAACTAATGAAAAACTGTTTTTT
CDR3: CASSENRETNEKLFF

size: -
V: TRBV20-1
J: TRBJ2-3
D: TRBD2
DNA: TGCAGTGCCCTCGGAGCGGGAGGCCGCACAGATACGCAGTATTTT
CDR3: CSALGAGGRTDTQYF

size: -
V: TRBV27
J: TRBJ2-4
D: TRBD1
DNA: TGTGCCAGCAGGGACGGACAGGGAAACATTCAGTACTTC
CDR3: CASRDGQGNIQYF

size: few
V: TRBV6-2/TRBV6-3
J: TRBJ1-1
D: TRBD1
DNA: TGTGCCAGCAGTTACAATCCAGGGGGCGTAGACACTGAAGCTTTCTTT
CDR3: CASSYNPGGVDTEAFF

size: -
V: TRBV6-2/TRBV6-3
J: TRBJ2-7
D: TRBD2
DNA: TGTGCCAGCAGTTACGGACTAGCGGGAGCGAGCGAGCAGTACTTC
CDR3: CASSYGLAGASEQYF

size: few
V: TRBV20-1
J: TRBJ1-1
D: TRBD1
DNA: TGCAGTGCCAAGGGCCTACAGGGGGCAAGGACTGAAGCTTTCTTT
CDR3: CSAKGLQGARTEAFF